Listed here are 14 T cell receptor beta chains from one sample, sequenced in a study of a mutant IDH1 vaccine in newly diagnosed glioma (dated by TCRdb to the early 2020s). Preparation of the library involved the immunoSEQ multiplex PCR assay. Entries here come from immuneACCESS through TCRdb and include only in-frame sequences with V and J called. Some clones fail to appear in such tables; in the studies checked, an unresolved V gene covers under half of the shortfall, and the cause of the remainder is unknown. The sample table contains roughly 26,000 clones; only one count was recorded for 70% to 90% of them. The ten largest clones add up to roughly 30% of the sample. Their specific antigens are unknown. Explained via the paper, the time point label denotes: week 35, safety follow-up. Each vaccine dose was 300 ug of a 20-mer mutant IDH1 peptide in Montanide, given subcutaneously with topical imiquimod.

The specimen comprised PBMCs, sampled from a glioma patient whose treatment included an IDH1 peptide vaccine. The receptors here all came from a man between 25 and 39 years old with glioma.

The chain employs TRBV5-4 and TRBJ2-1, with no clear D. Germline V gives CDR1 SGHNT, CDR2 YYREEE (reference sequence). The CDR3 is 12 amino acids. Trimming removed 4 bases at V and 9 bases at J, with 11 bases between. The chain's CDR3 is CASSVMSGEQFF. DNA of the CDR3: TGTGCCAGCAGCGTGATGTCGGGTGAGCAGTTCTTC.

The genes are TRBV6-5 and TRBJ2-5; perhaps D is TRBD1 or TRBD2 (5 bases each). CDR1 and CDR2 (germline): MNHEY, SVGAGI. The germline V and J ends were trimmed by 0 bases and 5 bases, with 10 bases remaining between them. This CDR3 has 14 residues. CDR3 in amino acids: CASSYSYEGETQYF. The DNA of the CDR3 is TGTGCCAGCAGTTACTCTTACGAGGGGGAGACCCAGTACTTC.

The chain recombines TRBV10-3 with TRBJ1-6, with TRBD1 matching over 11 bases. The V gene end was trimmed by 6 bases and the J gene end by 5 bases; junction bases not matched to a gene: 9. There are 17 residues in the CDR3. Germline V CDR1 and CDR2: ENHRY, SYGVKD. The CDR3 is CAISATGTGGDNSPLHF. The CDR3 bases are TGTGCCATCAGCGCTACCGGGACAGGGGGAGATAATTCACCCCTCCACTTT.

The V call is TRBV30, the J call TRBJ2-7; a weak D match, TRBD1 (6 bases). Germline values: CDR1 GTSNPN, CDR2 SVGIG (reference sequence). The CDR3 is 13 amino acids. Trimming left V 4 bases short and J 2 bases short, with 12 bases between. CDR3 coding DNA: TGTGCCTGGAAGGAACAGGGCCCCTACGAGCAGTACTTC. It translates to CAWKEQGPYEQYF.

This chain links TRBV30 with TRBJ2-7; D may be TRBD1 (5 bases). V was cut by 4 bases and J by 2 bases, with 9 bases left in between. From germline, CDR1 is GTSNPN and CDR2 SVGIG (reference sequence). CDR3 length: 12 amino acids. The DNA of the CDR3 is TGTGCCTGGAATACGGACACCTACGAGCAGTACTTC. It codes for CAWNTDTYEQYF.

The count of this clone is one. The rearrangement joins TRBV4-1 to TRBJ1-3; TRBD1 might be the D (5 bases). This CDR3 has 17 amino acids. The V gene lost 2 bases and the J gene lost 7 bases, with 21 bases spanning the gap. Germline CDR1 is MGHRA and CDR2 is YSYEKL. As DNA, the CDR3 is TGCGCCAGCAGCCAACCGACCAGGGAAAGGGTAGTTAACACCATATATTTT. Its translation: CASSQPTRERVVNTIYF.

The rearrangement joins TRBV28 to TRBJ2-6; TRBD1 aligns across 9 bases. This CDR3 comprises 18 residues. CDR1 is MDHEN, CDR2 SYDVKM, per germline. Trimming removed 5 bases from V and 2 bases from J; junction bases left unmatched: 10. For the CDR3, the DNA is TGTGCCAGCAGTGGGGGGACAGGGTGGGTAACTGGGGCCAACGTCCTGACTTTC. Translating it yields CASSGGTGWVTGANVLTF.

CDR3 residues: CASSATKRGIGRGEKLFF. Written as DNA, the CDR3 is TGTGCCAGCAGCGCGACAAAGAGGGGGATTGGCAGGGGTGAAAAACTGTTTTTT. The chain uses TRBV7-9 and TRBJ1-4; perhaps TRBD1 as D (6 bases). The ends were cut back, 5 bases at V and 7 bases at J, with 26 bases in the middle. This CDR3 is built from 18 residues. Germline V gives CDR1 SEHNR, CDR2 FQNEAQ (reference sequence). The whole variable domain, remainder taken from reference TRBV7-9 and TRBJ1-4, is DTGVSQNPRHKITKRGQNVTFRCDPISEHNRLYWYRQTLGQGPEFLTYFQNEAQLEKSRLLSDRFSAERPKGSFSTLEIQRTEQGDSAMYLCASSATKRGIGRGEKLFFGSGTQLSVL.

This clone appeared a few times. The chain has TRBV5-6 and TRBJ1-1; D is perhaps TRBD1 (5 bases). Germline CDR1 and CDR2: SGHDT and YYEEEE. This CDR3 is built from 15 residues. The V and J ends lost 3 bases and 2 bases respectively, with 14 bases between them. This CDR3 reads CASSSTGGANTEAFF. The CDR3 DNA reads TGTGCCAGCAGCTCCACCGGAGGGGCAAACACTGAAGCTTTCTTT.

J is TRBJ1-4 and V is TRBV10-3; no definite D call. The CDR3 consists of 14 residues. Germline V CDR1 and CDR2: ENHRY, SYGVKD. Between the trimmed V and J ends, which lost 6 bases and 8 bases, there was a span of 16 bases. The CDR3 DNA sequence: TGTGCCATCAGCGGAGGACCCAACGGCGAAAAACTGTTTTTT. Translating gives CAISGGPNGEKLFF.

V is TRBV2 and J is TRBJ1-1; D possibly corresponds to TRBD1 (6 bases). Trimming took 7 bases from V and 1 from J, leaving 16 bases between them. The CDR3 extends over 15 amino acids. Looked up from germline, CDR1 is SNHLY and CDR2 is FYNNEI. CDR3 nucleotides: TGTGCCAGCACCCTGGACAGAAACCCGAACACTGAAGCTTTCTTT. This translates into CASTLDRNPNTEAFF.

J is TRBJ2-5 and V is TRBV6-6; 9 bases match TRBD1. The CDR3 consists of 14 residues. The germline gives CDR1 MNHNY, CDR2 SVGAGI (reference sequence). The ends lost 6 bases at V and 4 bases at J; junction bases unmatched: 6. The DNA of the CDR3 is TGTGCCAGCAGCCAAGACAGGGGGTCAGAGACCCAGTACTTC. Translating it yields CASSQDRGSETQYF.

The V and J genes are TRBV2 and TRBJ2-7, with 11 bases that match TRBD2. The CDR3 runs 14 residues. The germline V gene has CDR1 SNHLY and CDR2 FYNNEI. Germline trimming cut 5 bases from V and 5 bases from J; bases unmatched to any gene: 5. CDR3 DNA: TGTGCCAGCAGTCTAGCGGGAGGAACCCACGAGCAGTACTTC. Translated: CASSLAGGTHEQYF.

The CDR3 reads CASSLGRADYNEQFF. The DNA for the CDR3 is TGCGCCAGCAGCTTGGGTAGAGCGGACTACAATGAGCAGTTCTTC. The chain combines TRBV5-1 with TRBJ2-1; possible D gene TRBD2, 5 bases. In germline, CDR1 is SGHRS, CDR2 YFSETQ. The germline V and J ends were trimmed by 0 bases and 3 bases, with 10 bases remaining between them. This CDR3 is built from 15 residues.